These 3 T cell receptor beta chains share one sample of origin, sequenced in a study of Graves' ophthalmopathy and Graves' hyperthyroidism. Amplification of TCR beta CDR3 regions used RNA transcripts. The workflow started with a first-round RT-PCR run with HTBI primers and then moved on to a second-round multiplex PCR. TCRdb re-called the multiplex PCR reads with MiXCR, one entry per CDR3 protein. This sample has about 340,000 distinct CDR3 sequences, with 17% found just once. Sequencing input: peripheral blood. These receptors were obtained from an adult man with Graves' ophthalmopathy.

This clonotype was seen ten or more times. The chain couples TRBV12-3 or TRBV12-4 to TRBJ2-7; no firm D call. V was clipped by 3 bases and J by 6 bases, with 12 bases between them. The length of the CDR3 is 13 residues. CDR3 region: CASSFGHSTEQYF. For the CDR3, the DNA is TGTGCCAGCAGTTTTGGCCATTCGACCGAGCAGTACTTC.

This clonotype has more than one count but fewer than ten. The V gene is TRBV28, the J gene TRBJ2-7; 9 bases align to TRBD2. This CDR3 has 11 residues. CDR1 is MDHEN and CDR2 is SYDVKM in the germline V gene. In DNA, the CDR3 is TGTGTGACTAGCGGATCCTACGAGCAGTACTTC. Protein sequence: CVTSGSYEQYF.

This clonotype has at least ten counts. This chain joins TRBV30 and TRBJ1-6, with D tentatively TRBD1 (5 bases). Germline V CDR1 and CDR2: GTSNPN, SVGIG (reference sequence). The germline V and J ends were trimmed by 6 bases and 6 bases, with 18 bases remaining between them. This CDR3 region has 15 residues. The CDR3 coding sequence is TGTGCCTGCAGGGCCCCGGGCTGGGGTAATTCACCCCTCCACTTT. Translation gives CACRAPGWGNSPLHF.